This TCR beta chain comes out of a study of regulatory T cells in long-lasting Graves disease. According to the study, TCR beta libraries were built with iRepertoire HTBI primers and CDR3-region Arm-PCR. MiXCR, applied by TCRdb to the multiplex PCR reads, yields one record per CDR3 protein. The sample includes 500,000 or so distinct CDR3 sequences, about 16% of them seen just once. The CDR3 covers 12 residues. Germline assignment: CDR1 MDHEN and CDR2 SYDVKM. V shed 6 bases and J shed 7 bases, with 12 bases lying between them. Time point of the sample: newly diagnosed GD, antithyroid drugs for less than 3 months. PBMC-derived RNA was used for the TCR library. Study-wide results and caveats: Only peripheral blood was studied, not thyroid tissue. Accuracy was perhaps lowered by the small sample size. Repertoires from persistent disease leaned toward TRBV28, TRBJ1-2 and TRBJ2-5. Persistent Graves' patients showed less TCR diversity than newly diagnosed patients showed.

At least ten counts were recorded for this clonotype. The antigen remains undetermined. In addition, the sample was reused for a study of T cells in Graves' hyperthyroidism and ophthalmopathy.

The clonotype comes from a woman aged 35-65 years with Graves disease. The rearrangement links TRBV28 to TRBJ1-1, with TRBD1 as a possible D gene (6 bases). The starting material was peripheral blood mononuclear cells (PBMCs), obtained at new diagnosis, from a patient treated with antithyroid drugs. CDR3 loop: CASRLTGYEAFF. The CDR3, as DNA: TGTGCCAGCAGGTTGACAGGCTATGAAGCTTTCTTT.